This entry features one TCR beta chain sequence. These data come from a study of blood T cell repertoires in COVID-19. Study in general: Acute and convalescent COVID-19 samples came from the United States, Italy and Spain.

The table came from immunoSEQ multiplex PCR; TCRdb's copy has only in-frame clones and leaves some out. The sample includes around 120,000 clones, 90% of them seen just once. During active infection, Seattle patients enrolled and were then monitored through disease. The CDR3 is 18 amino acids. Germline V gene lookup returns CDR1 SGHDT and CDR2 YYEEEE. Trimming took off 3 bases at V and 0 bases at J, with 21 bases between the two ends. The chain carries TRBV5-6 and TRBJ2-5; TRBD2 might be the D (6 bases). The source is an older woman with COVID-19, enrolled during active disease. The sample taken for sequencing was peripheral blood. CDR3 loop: CASSYIGGRGEYQETQYF. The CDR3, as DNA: TGTGCCAGCAGCTATATTGGCGGGCGGGGCGAGTACCAAGAGACCCAGTACTTC.